A selection of T cell receptor beta chains follows, all from one sample in a study of identifying expanded T cells in peripheral blood. Clones were read by immunoSEQ multiplex PCR, and TCRdb kept only the in-frame ones, dropping some. This table holds roughly 100,000 clones, roughly 88% found once. Sequences were obtained from blood. All receptors derive from a person between 18 and 75 years old in good health. Both conserved end residues are part of each CDR3. The D gene is left open where the match is weak. Only part of the rows carry a size: once, few, many, or a class if the clone is expanded.

>TRBV5-1|NA|NA|TRBJ2-3
TGCGCCAGCAGCTTCATAGGGACGGCGAGCACAGATACGCAGTATTTT
CASSFIGTASTDTQYF
>TRBV4-2|few|NA|TRBJ1-1
TGTGCCAGCAGCCAAGAAATTTCCAGATTGAACACTGAAGCTTTCTTT
CASSQEISRLNTEAFF
>TRBV5-4|NA|NA|TRBJ1-1
TGTGCCAGCAGCTTGGACCCCTTACGGGACACTGAAGCTTTCTTT
CASSLDPLRDTEAFF
>TRBV5-4|NA|NA|TRBJ2-1
TGTGCCAGCAGCTCGCCTGGGGCCTACAATGAGCAGTTCTTC
CASSSPGAYNEQFF
>TRBV28|NA|NA|TRBJ2-3
TGTGCCAGCTACGGGACGGGAGATACGCAGTATTTT
CASYGTGDTQYF
>TRBV6-1|NA|NA|TRBJ2-3
TGTGCCAGCAGTGAGAGGGCGGGGGCGTTAACAGATACGCAGTATTTT
CASSERAGALTDTQYF
>TRBV18|once|NA|TRBJ1-1
TGTGCCAGCTCACCTAATGGAGGGATGAACACTGAAGCTTTCTTT
CASSPNGGMNTEAFF
>TRBV6-5|once|TRBD2|TRBJ2-7
TGTGCCATAGGGAGGGGCTCGGGCTACGAGCAGTACTTC
CAIGRGSGYEQYF
>TRBV6-8|NA|NA|TRBJ2-7
TGTGCCAGCAGTTATACATCGTGGGTTTTTTCCCCCTACGAGCAGTACTTC
CASSYTSWVFSPYEQYF
>TRBV6-6|NA|TRBD1|TRBJ1-5
TGTGCCAGCATTCTTACTGTGAGGGGGCGCGAGCAGCCCCAGCATTTT
CASILTVRGREQPQHF
>TRBV28|NA|NA|TRBJ2-2
TGTGCCAGCAGTTTAAACACTAACACCGGGGAGCTGTTTTTT
CASSLNTNTGELFF
>TRBV2|NA|NA|TRBJ1-2
TGTGCCAGCAGTGTAGGTGGGGGCCCTAACTATGGCTACACCTTC
CASSVGGGPNYGYTF
>TRBV11-2|NA|TRBD2|TRBJ2-7
TGTGCCAGCAGCCTCAAAGCGGGAGGGACCTACGAGCAGTACTTC
CASSLKAGGTYEQYF
>TRBV6-5|NA|TRBD2|TRBJ2-7
TGTGCCAGCAGTTACTCTCTAGCGGGGGATCACTACGAGCAGTACTTC
CASSYSLAGDHYEQYF
>TRBV12-5|NA|NA|TRBJ2-5
TGTGCTAGTGGTCGGGACTCCCAAGAGACCCAGTACTTC
CASGRDSQETQYF
>TRBV29-1|NA|TRBD1|TRBJ1-2
TGCAGCGTCTTCAACAGGGGGCTCGACTATGGCTACACCTTC
CSVFNRGLDYGYTF
>TRBV14|NA|NA|TRBJ1-2
TGTGCCAGCAGCCAAGATCACGGGGTAGGGGGACATGGCTACACCTTC
CASSQDHGVGGHGYTF
>TRBV19|NA|TRBD1|TRBJ1-3
TGTGCCAGTAGTGAACCACAGGGGGCTGGAAACACCATATATTTT
CASSEPQGAGNTIYF
>TRBV7-2|NA|NA|TRBJ2-7
TGTGCCAGCAGCTTGGGGGTATCAAGGAACGAGCAGTACTTC
CASSLGVSRNEQYF
>TRBV18|NA|TRBD1|TRBJ1-1
TGTGCCAGCTCACCAGTACAGGGGGGCAACACTGAAGCTTTCTTT
CASSPVQGGNTEAFF
>TRBV4-2|NA|TRBD1|TRBJ1-2
TGTGCCAGCAGCCAAGGGGACAGGGAGAATGGCTACACCTTC
CASSQGDRENGYTF
>TRBV28|NA|NA|TRBJ2-1
TGTGCCAGCAGTTTCGGGGAGGCTAACTCCTACAATGAGCAGTTCTTC
CASSFGEANSYNEQFF
>TRBV19|NA|NA|TRBJ1-3
TGTGCCAGTAGTCCCGCCCAGGCGGGGGGGATTGGAAACACCATATATTTT
CASSPAQAGGIGNTIYF
>TRBV30|NA|NA|TRBJ1-2
TGTGCCTGGAGTAGCATGGCCGGCTATGGCTACACCTTC
CAWSSMAGYGYTF
>TRBV19|NA|NA|TRBJ1-2
TGTGCCAGTAGTATATGGCAGATGGATGGCTACACCTTC
CASSIWQMDGYTF
>TRBV28|once|NA|TRBJ1-2
TGTGCCAGCAGTTTAGTGAGTTCGCGGGGCTACACCTTC
CASSLVSSRGYTF
>TRBV5-4|NA|NA|TRBJ2-2
TGTGCCAGCAGTCAAGACGGACAGCTTAACACCGGGGAGCTGTTTTTT
CASSQDGQLNTGELFF
>TRBV11-3|NA|TRBD1|TRBJ2-2
TGTGCCAGCAGACAAACAGGGGGTACCGGGGAGCTGTTTTTT
CASRQTGGTGELFF
>TRBV14|NA|TRBD2|TRBJ2-5
TGTGCCAGCAGCACTACTAAGCGGGGGGGGCCAGAGACCCAGTACTTC
CASSTTKRGGPETQYF
>TRBV30|NA|TRBD2|TRBJ2-5
TGTGCCTGTCGGACTAGTGACTTTTCAGAGACCCAGTACTTC
CACRTSDFSETQYF
>TRBV10-3|NA|NA|TRBJ2-7
TGTGCCATCAGCCCCCTCCGGGGCCAAAGAGAGCAGTACTTC
CAISPLRGQREQYF
>TRBV2|few|TRBD1|TRBJ2-6
TGTGCCAGCAGCGCCGACAGGGCTGGGGCCAACGTCCTGACTTTC
CASSADRAGANVLTF
>TRBV15|once|NA|TRBJ1-5
TGTGCCACCAGCGGGGGCTTACAGGCTTATAGCAATCAGCCCCAGCATTTT
CATSGGLQAYSNQPQHF
>TRBV6-1|NA|TRBD2|TRBJ2-5
TGTGCCAGCAGTGGGGCTAGCGGGAGTAAAGGGACCCAGTACTTC
CASSGASGSKGTQYF
>TRBV7-9|NA|NA|TRBJ2-7
TGTGCCAGCAGCTTATCTGCCAGGGGTACCTACGAGCAGTACTTC
CASSLSARGTYEQYF
>TRBV6-6|few|TRBD2|TRBJ2-1
TGTGCCAGCAGTAGACTAGCGGGATACAATGAGCAGTTCTTC
CASSRLAGYNEQFF
>TRBV4-3|once|TRBD2|TRBJ2-5
TGCGCCAGCAGCCCCGGACTAGCGCAACAAGAGACCCAGTACTTC
CASSPGLAQQETQYF
>TRBV18|few|NA|TRBJ1-6
TGTGCCAGCTCACCTACCGGGGTTAATTCACCCCTCCACTTT
CASSPTGVNSPLHF
>TRBV15|NA|NA|TRBJ1-1
TGTGCCACCAGCAGGGTTGATTGGGGGGGAGCTTTCTTT
CATSRVDWGGAFF
>TRBV6-6|NA|TRBD2|TRBJ2-5
TGTGCCAGCAGCCACCGCTTAGCGGGGGTGGAGACCCAGTACTTC
CASSHRLAGVETQYF
>TRBV7-3|NA|NA|TRBJ2-5
TGTGCCAGCAGCTTAAACCCGGGGGAGACCCAGTACTTC
CASSLNPGETQYF
>TRBV7-8|NA|TRBD1|TRBJ2-7
TGTGCCAGCAGCTTAGCGGACAGGGTCGCCTACGAGCAGTACTTC
CASSLADRVAYEQYF
>TRBV9|NA|NA|TRBJ1-1
TGTGCCAGCAGCGTAGACGGGGCGAACACTGAAGCTTTCTTT
CASSVDGANTEAFF